This section outlines one T cell receptor beta chain sequence together with its context. This CDR3 region has 12 residues. Between the trimmed V and J ends, which lost 8 bases and 8 bases, there was a span of 13 bases. CDR1 is SQVTM and CDR2 is ANQGSEA in the germline V gene. The repertoire was sequenced with immunoSEQ multiplex PCR; TCRdb's copy has only in-frame clones and lacks some. The sample lists 150,000 to 200,000 clones, roughly three quarters occurring once. This sample was included in a study of blood T cell repertoires in COVID-19. Sequencing was performed on peripheral blood. The source of this sequence is a woman in her forties with COVID-19, enrolled during active disease. J is TRBJ1-6 and V is TRBV29-1; a possible D gene is TRBD1 (6 bases). In DNA, the CDR3 is TGCAGCCCGAGGGGGAAGGATTCACCCCTCCACTTT. This codes for CSPRGKDSPLHF.